The 25 T cell receptor beta chains listed next were all sequenced from one sample in a study of blood T cell repertoires in COVID-19. TCRdb's table, derived via immunoSEQ multiplex PCR, lists solely in-frame clones and lacks some. Of approximately 240,000 clones in the sample, about 80% are singletons; the top ten hold under 1.5%. Sequencing input: PBMCs or T cells enriched from blood (not recorded which). All receptors come from a middle-aged woman with acute COVID-19.

The J gene is TRBJ2-3, the V gene TRBV2; 10 nucleotides line up with TRBD2. Germline values: CDR1 SNHLY, CDR2 FYNNEI. Losses at the gene ends were 6 bases for V and 1 base for J; bases not matched to a gene: 4. This CDR3 is 15 amino acids long. The DNA for the CDR3 is TGTGCCAGCAGGTCCGGGACTAGCGGCACAGATACGCAGTATTTT. Amino acid sequence: CASRSGTSGTDTQYF. Using reference TRBV2 and TRBJ2-3 for the parts outside the CDR3, the full variable domain is EPEVTQTPSHQVTQMGQEVILRCVPISNHLYFYWYRQILGQKVEFLVSFYNNEISEKSEIFDDQFSVERPDGSNFTLKIRSTKLEDSAMYFCASRSGTSGTDTQYFGPGTRLTVL.

The chain couples TRBV28 to TRBJ1-4, with D tentatively TRBD1 (6 bases). The CDR3 has 14 amino acids. Germline assignment: CDR1 MDHEN and CDR2 SYDVKM. V lost 6 bases and J lost 3, with 11 bases in between. Here the CDR3 reads CASRPTGPNEKLFF. The DNA of the CDR3 is TGTGCCAGCAGACCAACAGGGCCTAATGAAAAACTGTTTTTT.

This clone was picked up one time. The rearrangement links TRBV27 to TRBJ1-5; perhaps TRBD1 as D (5 bases). There are 15 residues in the CDR3. In germline, CDR1 is MNHEY, CDR2 SMNVEV (reference sequence). V gave up 2 bases and J gave up 0 bases, with 8 bases separating them. This chain's CDR3 is CASSLRQFSNQPQHF. The CDR3 nucleotides read TGTGCCAGCAGTTTAAGACAGTTTAGCAATCAGCCCCAGCATTTT.

Judged by abundance, this clone is medium-sized. The chain employs TRBV30 and TRBJ1-6; D remains unclear. Trimming removed 1 base at V and 12 bases at J, with 22 bases between. Looked up from germline, CDR1 is GTSNPN and CDR2 is SVGIG (reference sequence). The CDR3 runs 16 residues. CDR3 DNA: TGTGCCTGGAGTGAGGGAGCTGGAACGGCGTCTGGACCCCTCCACTTT. Translation: CAWSEGAGTASGPLHF.

V is TRBV4-2 and J is TRBJ1-1; tentatively, D is TRBD1 (5 bases). Trimming left V 1 base short and J 1 base short, with 13 bases between. The CDR3 runs 16 residues. CDR1 is LGHNA and CDR2 is YNFKEQ in the germline V gene. CDR3 bases: TGTGCCAGCAGCCAAGGTACCGGCAGGGAGAACACTGAAGCTTTCTTT. Translation: CASSQGTGRENTEAFF.

The V call is TRBV5-1, the J call TRBJ1-4; D remains unclear. Trimming left V 4 bases short and J 5 bases short, with 12 bases between. The CDR3 spans 14 residues. Per the germline V gene, CDR1 is SGHRS and CDR2 is YFSETQ. CDR3 sequence reads: CASSPTVQNEKLFF. The CDR3 DNA reads TGCGCCAGCAGCCCCACGGTACAGAATGAAAAACTGTTTTTT.

This clone turned up a few times. The chain carries TRBV5-6 and TRBJ2-1, with TRBD2 matching 13 bases. V gave up 3 bases and J gave up 1 base; unmatched junction bases: 1. The length of the CDR3 is 16 residues. Germline V CDR1 and CDR2: SGHDT, YYEEEE. CDR3 sequence reads: CASSSTSGRSYNEQFF. As DNA, the CDR3 is TGTGCCAGCAGCTCGACTAGCGGGAGGTCCTACAATGAGCAGTTCTTC.

This clone came up a few times. The chain joins TRBV7-8 to TRBJ1-1; no definite D call. The germline gives CDR1 SGHVS, CDR2 FQNEAQ. Trimming shortened V by 3 bases and J by 6 bases, and 11 bases separated the two germline ends. The length of the CDR3 is 13 residues. The CDR3 DNA reads TGTGCCAGCAGCTTTGAAGCGGGCGCTGAAGCTTTCTTT. Protein: CASSFEAGAEAFF.

The chain recombines TRBV27 with TRBJ2-5, with TRBD2 matching 11 bases. V was pared by 5 bases and J by 5 bases, with 16 bases of the junction left unmatched. The CDR3 runs to 18 residues. Germline V gene lookup returns CDR1 MNHEY and CDR2 SMNVEV (reference sequence). The CDR3 bases are TGTGCCAGCAGTGAATCTCCCGAACTAGCGGGAGCACAGGAGACCCAGTACTTC. Amino acids: CASSESPELAGAQETQYF.

The gene calls are TRBV29-1 and TRBJ2-4; 8 bases agree with TRBD1. The V segment lost 7 bases and the J segment 3 bases; nucleotides outside the gene matches: 5. CDR3 length equals 13 residues. Germline loops: CDR1 SQVTM, CDR2 ANQGSEA. The CDR3 loop is CSAAGGGKNIQYF. CDR3 coding DNA: TGCAGCGCCGCAGGGGGCGGCAAAAACATTCAGTACTTC.

This chain links TRBV7-9 with TRBJ2-7; 9 positions agree with TRBD2. Losses at the gene ends were 5 bases for V and 0 bases for J; bases not matched to a gene: 5. The CDR3 sequence is 15 residues long. Germline V lookup: CDR1 SEHNR, CDR2 FQNEAQ (reference sequence). CDR3 coding DNA: TGTGCCAGCAGCCCCTGGACTAGCGTCTCCTACGAGCAGTACTTC. It yields the protein CASSPWTSVSYEQYF.

V is TRBV28 and J is TRBJ1-5; the D gene is possibly TRBD1 (6 bases). This CDR3 has 15 residues. V shed 1 base and J shed 3 bases, with 10 bases lying between them. The germline V gene has CDR1 MDHEN and CDR2 SYDVKM. CDR3 coding DNA: TGTGCCAGCAGTTTATTACAGGGATACAATCAGCCCCAGCATTTT. It specifies CASSLLQGYNQPQHF.

CDR3 residues: CASGFGTSLGVNYGYTF. CDR3 in DNA: TGTGCTAGTGGTTTTGGGACATCCCTCGGGGTTAACTATGGCTACACCTTC. This chain connects TRBV12-5 to TRBJ1-2; the D gene is possibly TRBD1 (6 bases). The CDR3 totals 17 residues. Germline CDR1 reads LGHNT; CDR2 reads FRNRAP. Trimming pared 3 bases from V and 1 base from J, leaving 18 bases between.

The gene calls are TRBV5-1 and TRBJ1-5; D not certain. CDR3 size: 12 residues. The V gene lost 4 bases and the J gene lost 9 bases, with 11 bases spanning the gap. Looked up from germline, CDR1 is SGHRS and CDR2 is YFSETQ. The CDR3 sequence: CASSAGSGPQHF. CDR3 DNA: TGCGCCAGCAGCGCAGGCTCAGGGCCCCAGCATTTT.

The genes are TRBV4-2 and TRBJ2-1; D may be TRBD1 (6 bases). V lost 1 base to trimming and J lost 7 bases, with 20 bases between them. Germline V gene lookup returns CDR1 LGHNA and CDR2 YNFKEQ. CDR3 length: 17 amino acids. The CDR3 loop reads CASSQAVGQSDINEQFF. CDR3 nucleotides: TGTGCCAGCAGCCAAGCGGTTGGACAGAGCGATATTAATGAGCAGTTCTTC.

V and J are TRBV29-1 and TRBJ2-1, with 8 bases fitting TRBD2. The CDR3 loop spans 12 amino acids. The J segment lost 6 bases and the V segment lost 2 bases, leaving 0 bases of the junction unmatched. Germline loops: CDR1 SQVTM, CDR2 ANQGSEA. The CDR3 region is CSVERGGNEQFF. The CDR3 DNA reads TGCAGCGTTGAACGGGGGGGCAATGAGCAGTTCTTC.

J is TRBJ2-3 and V is TRBV29-1, with 9 bases that match TRBD2. J gave up 6 bases and V 4 bases, and 11 bases lay outside the gene matches. CDR1 is SQVTM, CDR2 ANQGSEA, per germline. This CDR3 spans 15 amino acids. The CDR3 region is CSVGAGTSFADTQYF. The CDR3 coding sequence is TGCAGCGTTGGAGCCGGGACTAGCTTCGCGGATACGCAGTATTTT.

The chain has TRBV2 and TRBJ2-3; 10 positions agree with TRBD2. Germline values: CDR1 SNHLY, CDR2 FYNNEI. Trimming removed 2 bases from V and 7 bases from J; junction bases left unmatched: 15. CDR3 length equals 18 residues. The CDR3 reads CASSEQGWGLAILHTQYF. The CDR3 coding sequence is TGTGCCAGCAGTGAACAAGGATGGGGACTAGCGATCCTGCATACGCAGTATTTT. Full variable domain (remainder filled in from reference TRBV2 and TRBJ2-3): EPEVTQTPSHQVTQMGQEVILRCVPISNHLYFYWYRQILGQKVEFLVSFYNNEISEKSEIFDDQFSVERPDGSNFTLKIRSTKLEDSAMYFCASSEQGWGLAILHTQYFGPGTRLTVL.

This rearrangement joins TRBV30 to TRBJ2-7; TRBD2 agrees at 7 bases. Germline trimming cut 0 bases from V and 4 bases from J; bases unmatched to any gene: 6. The CDR3 has 14 residues. Germline-derived CDR1 and CDR2 are GTSNPN and SVGIG (reference sequence). CDR3 coding DNA: TGTGCCTGGAGTGTGGGAGGGGTTGGGTACGAGCAGTACTTC. This sequence encodes CAWSVGGVGYEQYF.

This clone was detected only a few times. The rearrangement joins TRBV4-1 to TRBJ2-7; 12 bases line up with TRBD1. The CDR3 sequence is 19 residues long. The ends lost 2 bases at V and 4 bases at J; junction bases unmatched: 15. From germline, CDR1 is MGHRA and CDR2 YSYEKL. CDR3 coding DNA: TGCGCCAGCAGCCAATCCGGGTTTGGAGGGACAGGGGGCAAGTACGAGCAGTACTTC. Translated: CASSQSGFGGTGGKYEQYF.

The gene calls are TRBV14 and TRBJ1-6; D possibly corresponds to TRBD1 (6 bases). Germline values: CDR1 SGHDN, CDR2 FVKESK. The CDR3 loop spans 17 amino acids. V lost 3 bases, J lost 4 bases, and 16 bases lay in between. The CDR3 protein is CASSHGLGGSYNSPLHF. The DNA of the CDR3 is TGTGCCAGCAGCCATGGGCTTGGGGGCTCTTATAATTCACCCCTCCACTTT.

The chain employs TRBV13 and TRBJ1-6; maybe TRBD1 (5 bases). Germline CDR1 is PRHDT and CDR2 is FYEKMQ (reference sequence). Trimming pared 1 base from V and 9 bases from J, leaving 10 bases between. This CDR3 contains 14 residues. The CDR3 coding sequence is TGTGCCAGCAGCTTAGATGGGGGAGGTTCACCCCTCCACTTT. It encodes CASSLDGGGSPLHF.

This clone was seen a handful of times. The chain couples TRBV19 to TRBJ2-2, with 7 positions matching TRBD1. This CDR3 has 14 residues. The V segment lost 9 bases and the J segment 4 bases; nucleotides outside the gene matches: 8. The germline CDR1 and CDR2 sequences are LNHDA and SQIVND (reference sequence). The CDR3 is CASTGTELTGELFF. Written as DNA, the CDR3 is TGTGCCAGCACGGGGACAGAGCTCACCGGGGAGCTGTTTTTT.

V is TRBV2 and J is TRBJ1-2; possibly TRBD1 for D (6 bases). V was trimmed by 5 bases and J by 8 bases, leaving 15 bases between them. Per germline, CDR1 SNHLY and CDR2 FYNNEI. This CDR3 is built from 13 residues. The CDR3 sequence is CASSYGQPYGYTF. CDR3 in DNA: TGTGCCAGCAGTTATGGACAGCCTTACGGCTACACCTTC.

The chain joins TRBV19 to TRBJ2-1, with 9 bases lining up with TRBD2. This CDR3 is 14 amino acids long. Germline lookup yields CDR1 LNHDA and CDR2 SQIVND (reference sequence). With V trimmed by 4 bases and J by 15 bases, 13 bases remained unmatched. The CDR3 bases are TGTGCCAGTAGTAGGGGCGGGGGGGCCCCAAATACGTTCTTC. This encodes CASSRGGGAPNTFF.